This T cell receptor beta chain derives from a study of T cell responses to AZD1222 COVID-19 vaccine. Profiling relied on immunoSEQ multiplex PCR, and the TCRdb table lists in-frame clones only, not all of them. The sample shows 150,000 to 250,000 clones, 91% of them seen only once. CDR3 length: 12 amino acids. V lost 6 bases to trimming and J lost 6 bases, with 11 bases between them. Germline CDR1 and CDR2: MNHEY and SVGAGI. Pooled in the analysis were second doses at about 4 or about 12 weeks. The chain combines TRBV6-5 with TRBJ1-1, with a weak D call TRBD1 (5 bases). The receptor comes from an adult who received the AZD1222 COVID-19 vaccine. Sequencing was performed on peripheral blood, taken 28 days after the second AZD1222 dose. The CDR3 region is CASRYRQPEAFF. In nucleotides, the CDR3 is TGTGCCAGCAGATATAGACAGCCTGAAGCTTTCTTT.